What follows are 17 T cell receptor beta chains derived from one specimen sequenced in a study of lymphopenia after photon versus proton radiotherapy. TCRdb's copy holds only in-frame clones and misses some; the assay was immunoSEQ multiplex PCR. The data contain some 20,000 clones, around 90% of them singletons. The sample in question was peripheral blood, obtained from a patient treated with photon-based radiotherapy. The receptors stem from a man in his sixties with pancreatic cancer.

The chain joins TRBV15 to TRBJ2-1; D is undetermined. V shed 1 base and J shed 5 bases, with 6 bases lying between them. There are 13 residues in the CDR3. Germline V gene sequence: CDR1 LNHNV, CDR2 YYDKDF (reference sequence). Written as DNA, the CDR3 is TGTGCCACCAGCAGAGGCTATAACAATGAGCAGTTCTTC. Translated: CATSRGYNNEQFF.

V is TRBV11-2 and J is TRBJ1-6, with no clear D. Trimming shortened V by 0 bases and J by 9 bases, and 6 bases separated the two germline ends. The CDR3 contains 13 residues. Per the germline V gene, CDR1 is SGHAT and CDR2 is FQNNGV. DNA of the CDR3: TGTGCCAGCAGCTTAGATTCGGTTTCACCCCTCCACTTT. It specifies CASSLDSVSPLHF.

As DNA, the CDR3 is TGTGCCAGCAGTCCCCGGGGGGCCTACCACTATGGCTACACCTTC. It specifies CASSPRGAYHYGYTF. V usage is TRBV6-1 and J usage is TRBJ1-2; the D gene is possibly TRBD1 (6 bases). V lost 5 bases and J 3 bases, leaving 16 bases between the germline ends. The CDR3 length is 15 residues. Germline lookup yields CDR1 MNHNS and CDR2 SASEGT.

The chain carries TRBV6-1 and TRBJ2-1; D gene ambiguous. Deletions cut 1 base from V and 0 bases from J, with 7 bases between. The germline CDR1 and CDR2 sequences are MNHNS and SASEGT. This CDR3 is 15 amino acids long. CDR3 DNA sequence: TGTGCCAGCAGTGAAGAGACAAGCTCCTACAATGAGCAGTTCTTC. Residues: CASSEETSSYNEQFF.

The rearrangement links TRBV9 to TRBJ2-1; D gene uncertain. V was clipped by 0 bases and J by 1 base, with 8 bases between them. The CDR3 totals 15 residues. CDR1 is SGDLS, CDR2 YYNGEE, per germline. Written as DNA, the CDR3 is TGTGCCAGCAGCGTAGAGGATTGGTCCTACAATGAGCAGTTCTTC. This gives the protein CASSVEDWSYNEQFF.

The chain carries TRBV7-2 and TRBJ2-7; 8 nucleotides agree with TRBD2. Germline V gives CDR1 SGHTA, CDR2 FQGNSA. The J segment lost 3 bases and the V segment lost 1 base, leaving 8 bases of the junction unmatched. The CDR3 sequence is 16 residues long. This CDR3 reads CASSLVGRGARYEQYF. CDR3 DNA sequence: TGTGCCAGCAGCTTAGTGGGGCGGGGGGCCCGCTACGAGCAGTACTTC.

The chain uses TRBV7-6 and TRBJ1-1; D not certain. Germline CDR1 SGHVS, CDR2 FNYEAQ. V lost 3 bases and J lost 2, with 4 bases in between. CDR3 size: 12 residues. In nucleotides, the CDR3 is TGTGCCAGCAGCTTTCTAAACACTGAAGCTTTCTTT. Its protein product is CASSFLNTEAFF. Looking up the rest from reference TRBV7-6 and TRBJ1-1 gives the full variable domain: GAGVSQSPRYKVTKRGQDVALRCDPISGHVSLYWYRQALGQGPEFLTYFNYEAQQDKSGLPNDRFSAERPEGSISTLTIQRTEQRDSAMYRCASSFLNTEAFFGQGTRLTVV.

The rearrangement joins TRBV9 to TRBJ2-7, with D possibly TRBD1 on 7 matching bases. Germline values: CDR1 SGDLS, CDR2 YYNGEE. Trimming cost V 7 bases and J 6 bases, with 14 bases left between them. This CDR3 is built from 12 residues. CDR3 loop: CASGDREAEQYF. The CDR3, as DNA: TGTGCCAGCGGCGACAGGGAGGCCGAGCAGTACTTC.

V usage is TRBV10-3 and J usage is TRBJ1-2; D possibly corresponds to TRBD1 (5 bases). The CDR3 consists of 12 residues. Trimming removed 8 bases from V and 4 bases from J, with 11 bases in between. Germline assignment: CDR1 ENHRY and CDR2 SYGVKD. The CDR3 DNA sequence: TGTGCCATCGGGGCAGTAGCCTATGGCTACACCTTC. This gives the protein CAIGAVAYGYTF.

The rearrangement uses TRBV5-8 and TRBJ2-7; perhaps TRBD1 as D (6 bases). V lost 4 bases and J 3 bases, leaving 14 bases between the germline ends. Per the germline V gene, CDR1 is SGHTS and CDR2 is YDEGEE. The CDR3 covers 14 residues. CDR3 in DNA: TGTGCCAGCAGCATACCGGGACATCTCTACGAGCAGTACTTC. The encoded protein is CASSIPGHLYEQYF.

The chain recombines TRBV27 with TRBJ2-7, with D tentatively TRBD1 or TRBD2 (6 bases each). This CDR3 contains 13 residues. Per germline, CDR1 MNHEY and CDR2 SMNVEV (reference sequence). Deletions cut 10 bases from V and 4 bases from J, with 17 bases between. This CDR3 reads CATRGGGRYEQYF. For the CDR3, the DNA is TGTGCCACCAGGGGTGGAGGGAGGTACGAGCAGTACTTC.

The V and J genes are TRBV5-8 and TRBJ2-5, with D possibly matching TRBD2 (5 bases). CDR1 SGHTS and CDR2 YDEGEE come from the germline V gene. V shed 4 bases and J shed 5 bases, with 18 bases lying between them. The CDR3 totals 15 residues. Here the CDR3 reads CASSNTRGAGETQYF. The CDR3 bases are TGTGCCAGCAGCAACACCCGCGGTGCGGGTGAGACCCAGTACTTC.

This clone appeared a few times. The rearrangement links TRBV9 to TRBJ1-4; D uncertain. V lost 6 bases, J lost 2 bases, and 11 bases lay in between. The CDR3 is made up of 14 amino acids. Germline V gene data show CDR1 as SGDLS and CDR2 as YYNGEE. CDR3 sequence (DNA): TGTGCCAGCACCACGGGTTGGACTAATGAAAAACTGTTTTTT. It is translated as CASTTGWTNEKLFF. Full variable domain (outside the CDR3, taken from reference TRBV9 and TRBJ1-4): DSGVTQTPKHLITATGQRVTLRCSPRSGDLSVYWYQQSLDQGLQFLIQYYNGEERAKGNILERFSAQQFPDLHSELNLSSLELGDSALYFCASTTGWTNEKLFFGSGTQLSVL.

CDR3 region: CASSQRGDFSGQGYYSNQPQHF. The CDR3 DNA sequence: TGTGCCAGCAGCCAAAGAGGGGACTTTTCGGGACAGGGGTACTATAGCAATCAGCCCCAGCATTTT. The chain uses TRBV4-2 and TRBJ1-5; 10 nucleotides line up with TRBD1. Germline lookup yields CDR1 LGHNA and CDR2 YNFKEQ. This CDR3 comprises 22 residues. The junction had 19 bases not matched to a gene; V was cut back by 2 bases and J by 0 bases.

V gene TRBV9 combines with J gene TRBJ2-7; D not certain. The germline CDR1 and CDR2 sequences are SGDLS and YYNGEE. V gave up 5 bases and J gave up 5 bases, with 8 bases separating them. This CDR3 comprises 11 residues. This chain's CDR3 is CASRGFHEQYF. In DNA form, the CDR3 reads TGTGCCAGCAGGGGTTTCCACGAGCAGTACTTC.

This clone has a single count. The gene calls are TRBV5-1 and TRBJ2-5, with TRBD1 matching over 8 bases. TRBJ2-7 matches the DNA end more closely, so the J call is doubtful. Per the germline V gene, CDR1 is SGHRS and CDR2 is YFSETQ. The CDR3 covers 14 residues. The CDR3 loop is CASRAGTGAYEQYF. The CDR3 bases are TGCGCCAGCAGAGCCGGGACAGGAGCCTACGAGCAGTACTTC.

The V call is TRBV14, the J call TRBJ1-6; D possibly corresponds to TRBD1 (5 bases). Germline CDR1 is SGHDN and CDR2 is FVKESK. The CDR3 runs to 14 residues. V was shortened by 1 base and J by 8 bases, with 9 bases between the two germline ends. The DNA of the CDR3 is TGTGCCAGCAGCCAAGTCCAGGGTTATTCACCCCTCCACTTT. Its translation is CASSQVQGYSPLHF.